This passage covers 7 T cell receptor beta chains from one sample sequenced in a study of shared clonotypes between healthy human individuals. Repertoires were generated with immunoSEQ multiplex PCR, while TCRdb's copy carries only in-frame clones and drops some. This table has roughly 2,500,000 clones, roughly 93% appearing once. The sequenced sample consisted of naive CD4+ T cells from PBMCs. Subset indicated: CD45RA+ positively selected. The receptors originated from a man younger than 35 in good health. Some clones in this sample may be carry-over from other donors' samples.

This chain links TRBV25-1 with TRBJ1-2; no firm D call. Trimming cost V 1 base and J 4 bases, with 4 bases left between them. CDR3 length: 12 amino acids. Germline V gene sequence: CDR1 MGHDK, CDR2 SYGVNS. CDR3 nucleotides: TGTGCCAGCAGTGAATTTGGCTATGGCTACACCTTC. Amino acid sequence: CASSEFGYGYTF.

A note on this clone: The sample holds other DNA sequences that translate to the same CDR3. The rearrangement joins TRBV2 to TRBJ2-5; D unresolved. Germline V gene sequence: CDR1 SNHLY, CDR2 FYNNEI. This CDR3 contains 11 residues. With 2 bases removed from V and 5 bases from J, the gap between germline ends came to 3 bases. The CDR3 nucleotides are TGTGCCAGCAGTGAATCGGAGACCCAGTACTTC. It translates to CASSESETQYF.

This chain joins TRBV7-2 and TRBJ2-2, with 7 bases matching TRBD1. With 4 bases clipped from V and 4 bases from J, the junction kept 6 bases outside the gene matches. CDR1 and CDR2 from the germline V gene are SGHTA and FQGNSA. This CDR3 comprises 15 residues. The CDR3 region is CASSSQGQGTGELFF. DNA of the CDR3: TGTGCCAGCAGCTCACAGGGGCAAGGCACCGGGGAGCTGTTTTTT.

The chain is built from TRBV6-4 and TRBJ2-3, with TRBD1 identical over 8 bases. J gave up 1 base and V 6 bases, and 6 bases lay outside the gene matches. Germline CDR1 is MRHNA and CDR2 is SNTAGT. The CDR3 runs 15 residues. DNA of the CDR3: TGTGCCAGCAGCGACAGGGGAGGCGGCACAGATACGCAGTATTTT. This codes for CASSDRGGGTDTQYF.

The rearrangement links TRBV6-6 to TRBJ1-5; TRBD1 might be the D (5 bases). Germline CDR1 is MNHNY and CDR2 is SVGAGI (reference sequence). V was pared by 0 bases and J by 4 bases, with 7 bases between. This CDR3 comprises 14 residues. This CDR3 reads CASSYSGDNQPQHF. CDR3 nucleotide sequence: TGTGCCAGCAGTTACTCGGGGGATAATCAGCCCCAGCATTTT.

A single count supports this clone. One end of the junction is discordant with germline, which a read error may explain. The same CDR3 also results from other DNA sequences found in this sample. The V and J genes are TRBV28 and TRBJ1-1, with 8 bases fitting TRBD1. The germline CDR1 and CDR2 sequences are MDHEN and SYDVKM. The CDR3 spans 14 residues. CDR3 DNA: TGCGCCAGCAGTAAACGGACAGGGTCTCGGGAAGCTTTCTTC. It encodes CASSKRTGSREAFF.

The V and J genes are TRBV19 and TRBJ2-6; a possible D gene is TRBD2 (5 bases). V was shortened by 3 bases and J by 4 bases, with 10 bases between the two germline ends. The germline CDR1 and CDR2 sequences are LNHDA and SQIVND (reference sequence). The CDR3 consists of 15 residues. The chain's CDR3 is CASSMPGSGANVLTF. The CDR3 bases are TGTGCCAGTAGTATGCCGGGGTCCGGGGCCAACGTCCTGACTTTC.